This T cell receptor beta chain was captured in a study of T cell changes during pregnancy in multiple sclerosis (dated 2019 in TCRdb). Describing the broader study: The study looked at changes in the T cell repertoire across pregnancy in women with multiple sclerosis.

Comment on this clone: Its specific antigen is unknown. Base quality data are lacking; no much larger clone is found one base away.

Receptors were amplified or captured by the immunoSEQ multiplex PCR assay. TCRdb's version of the immuneACCESS table is confined to in-frame rearrangements and falls short of the full clone set. An unresolved V gene accounts for under half of the shortfall where checked; the remainder is of unknown origin. Present in this sample are tens of thousands of clones, 90% to 95% of which were seen just once. Less than 1.5% of the sample goes to the ten largest clones. There are 14 amino acids in the CDR3, from cysteine to phenylalanine inclusive. The retained sequence is limited to the CDR3, 42 bases, with the frame set at the first base. A distance of 13 bases separates the germline ends of V and J, which lose 3 bases and 10 bases respectively. CDR1 and CDR2 were assigned from the germline V gene as KGHSH and LQKENI.

The chain is assembled from TRBV18 and TRBJ1-6; 5 matching bases give a weak D call of TRBD1. The receptor was isolated from a female donor in good health, enrolled as a control in a pregnancy study. Here the sequenced sample was peripheral blood, taken in the third trimester of pregnancy. The sequenced DNA is TGTGCCAGCTCACCGAGCCAGGGATTCTCACCCCTCCACTTT. It translates to CASSPSQGFSPLHF.